This entry lists 28 T cell receptor beta chains sequenced from one sample in a study of cytomegalovirus exposure and HLA in healthy donors. Repertoires were generated with immunoSEQ multiplex PCR, while TCRdb's copy carries only in-frame clones and drops some. The profile covers more than 250,000 clones, with approximately 90% appearing a single time and approximately 1.1% taken by the ten largest. Input material: PBMCs. These receptors were obtained from a woman aged 30 to 39 in good health and CMV-seropositive.

The rearrangement uses TRBV19 and TRBJ2-5; tentative D call: TRBD2 (6 bases). This CDR3 is built from 15 residues. Germline CDR1 LNHDA, CDR2 SQIVND (reference sequence). Trimming removed 6 bases at V and 4 bases at J, with 18 bases between. CDR3 coding DNA: TGTGCCAGTAGCACCGGGACTGGGGCGGCAGAGACCCAGTACTTC. Its protein is CASSTGTGAAETQYF.

V and J are TRBV5-6 and TRBJ2-7; TRBD2 matches at 9 bases. V shed 0 bases, J shed 2 bases, and the junction held 6 bases outside the gene matches. In germline, CDR1 is SGHDT, CDR2 YYEEEE. This CDR3 spans 16 amino acids. CDR3 nucleotides: TGTGCCAGCAGCTTGGGACTAGCGGACTATACCTACGAGCAGTACTTC. Translated, it gives CASSLGLADYTYEQYF.

The V call is TRBV27, the J call TRBJ1-2; D unclear. The CDR3 contains 12 residues. V was pared by 5 bases and J by 6 bases, with 10 bases between. Germline V CDR1 and CDR2: MNHEY, SMNVEV (reference sequence). In DNA form, the CDR3 reads TGTGCCAGCAGTCCCCCCCTCCATGGCTACACCTTC. Translating it yields CASSPPLHGYTF.

In DNA, the CDR3 is TGTGCCAGCAGCTTGGTAACCTACGAGCAGTACTTC. Its translation is CASSLVTYEQYF. The V call is TRBV5-5, the J call TRBJ2-7; unclear D gene. Germline V gene lookup returns CDR1 SGHKS and CDR2 YYEKEE (reference sequence). The V and J ends lost 0 bases and 2 bases respectively, with 3 bases between them. The CDR3 loop spans 12 amino acids.

The V gene is TRBV29-1, the J gene TRBJ1-1, with D perhaps TRBD1 (5 bases). CDR3 length equals 13 residues. Germline assignment: CDR1 SQVTM and CDR2 ANQGSEA. V was trimmed by 8 bases and J by 5 bases, leaving 18 bases between them. The CDR3 region has the DNA TGCAGCCTATACCCGACTGGGGGGACTGAAGCTTTCTTT. Its protein is CSLYPTGGTEAFF.

The rearrangement joins TRBV19 to TRBJ1-2; D is perhaps TRBD1 (6 bases). The CDR3 is 17 amino acids. Germline V lookup: CDR1 LNHDA, CDR2 SQIVND (reference sequence). The ends were cut back, 3 bases at V and 0 bases at J, with 17 bases in the middle. The chain's CDR3 is CASSIPPGARANYGYTF. The CDR3, as DNA: TGTGCCAGTAGTATCCCCCCAGGGGCGAGAGCTAACTATGGCTACACCTTC.

The V gene is TRBV6-1, the J gene TRBJ1-5, with D possibly matching TRBD1 (5 bases). V shed 6 bases and J shed 5 bases, with 17 bases lying between them. Germline V gene data show CDR1 as MNHNS and CDR2 as SASEGT. The CDR3 spans 15 residues. CDR3 DNA sequence: TGTGCCAGCAGGAATTTCCGGGACCACTATCAGCCCCAGCATTTT. Encoded protein: CASRNFRDHYQPQHF.

The chain employs TRBV6-1 and TRBJ2-2, with D perhaps TRBD2 (7 bases). The CDR3 runs to 17 residues. With 4 bases removed from V and 0 bases from J, the gap between germline ends came to 15 bases. The germline V gene has CDR1 MNHNS and CDR2 SASEGT. Written as DNA, the CDR3 is TGTGCCAGCAGTGTCGACCCGGGGGGCCCGAACACCGGGGAGCTGTTTTTT. It encodes CASSVDPGGPNTGELFF.

This chain links TRBV4-3 with TRBJ1-3; no clear D gene. The germline V and J ends were trimmed by 0 bases and 2 bases, with 11 bases remaining between them. This CDR3 comprises 16 residues. Germline CDR1 reads LGHNA; CDR2 reads YSLEER. In DNA form, the CDR3 reads TGCGCCAGCAGCCAAGATTTGGCCAGAACTGGAAACACCATATATTTT. Translation gives CASSQDLARTGNTIYF.

This chain joins TRBV4-3 and TRBJ2-1, with D possibly TRBD2 on 5 matching bases. CDR1 LGHNA and CDR2 YSLEER come from the germline V gene. The CDR3 covers 16 residues. Trimming took off 0 bases at V and 1 base at J, with 10 bases between the two ends. CDR3 protein: CASSQDRGLSYNEQFF. In DNA, the CDR3 is TGCGCCAGCAGCCAAGATCGTGGACTGTCCTACAATGAGCAGTTCTTC.

The chain links TRBV30 to TRBJ2-3; the match to TRBD2 covers 12 bases. There are 15 residues in the CDR3. The ends lost 4 bases at V and 1 base at J; junction bases unmatched: 3. The V gene's germline CDR1 is GTSNPN and CDR2 SVGIG (reference sequence). CDR3: CAWTSGGAGTDTQYF. The CDR3 DNA follows: TGTGCCTGGACTAGCGGGGGGGCCGGCACAGATACGCAGTATTTT.

The J gene is TRBJ2-7, the V gene TRBV7-9; D is unresolved. V dropped 5 bases and J dropped 7 bases, with 18 bases sitting between them. Per the germline V gene, CDR1 is SEHNR and CDR2 is FQNEAQ (reference sequence). The CDR3 has 14 residues. This CDR3 reads CASSLLGRLREQYF. The CDR3 coding sequence is TGTGCCAGCAGCCTCCTGGGCAGGCTGCGTGAGCAGTACTTC.

This chain links TRBV28 with TRBJ1-5, with D tentatively TRBD1 (5 bases). In germline, CDR1 is MDHEN, CDR2 SYDVKM. With 5 bases removed from V and 3 bases from J, the gap between germline ends came to 23 bases. The CDR3 totals 18 residues. The DNA of the CDR3 is TGTGCCAGCAGTGTCTTGGGACCAGGGCCAGGAGTCAATCAGCCCCAGCATTTT. Translated: CASSVLGPGPGVNQPQHF. The entire variable domain, with the rest obtained from reference TRBV28 and TRBJ1-5, is as follows: DVKVTQSSRYLVKRTGEKVFLECVQDMDHENMFWYRQDPGLGLRLIYFSYDVKMKEKGDIPEGYSVSREKKERFSLILESASTNQTSMYLCASSVLGPGPGVNQPQHFGDGTRLSIL.

The rearrangement uses TRBV7-6 and TRBJ2-3; D is uncertain. The germline CDR1 and CDR2 sequences are SGHVS and FNYEAQ. Trimming stripped 0 bases from V and 4 bases from J, with 5 bases between. CDR3 size: 13 residues. DNA for the CDR3: TGTGCCAGCAGCTTAGCGGACCCAGATACGCAGTATTTT. Protein sequence: CASSLADPDTQYF.

The rearrangement joins TRBV30 to TRBJ2-7; D may correspond to TRBD1 or TRBD2 (5 bases each). V was clipped by 2 bases and J by 3 bases, with 11 bases between them. This CDR3 contains 13 residues. The germline CDR1 and CDR2 sequences are GTSNPN and SVGIG (reference sequence). CDR3 sequence (DNA): TGTGCCTGGAGTCGGGACGGGATCTACGAGCAGTACTTC. Translated, it gives CAWSRDGIYEQYF.

This sequence joins TRBV6-5 and TRBJ1-1; TRBD1 matches at 7 bases. From germline, CDR1 is MNHEY and CDR2 SVGAGI. This CDR3 has 14 amino acids. After removal of 6 bases from V and 0 bases from J, the junction contained 4 bases not matched to a gene. The CDR3 is CASRRGQLNTEAFF. Here the CDR3 DNA reads TGTGCCAGCAGGCGGGGACAGTTGAACACTGAAGCTTTCTTT.

V gene TRBV30 combines with J gene TRBJ1-1, with D possibly matching TRBD1 (6 bases). This CDR3 is built from 13 residues. CDR1 and CDR2 (germline): GTSNPN, SVGIG (reference sequence). Trimming removed 0 bases at V and 7 bases at J, with 12 bases between. Here the CDR3 reads CAWSVGQSDEAFF. For the CDR3, the DNA is TGTGCCTGGAGTGTTGGACAGAGTGATGAAGCTTTCTTT.

The chain links TRBV30 to TRBJ2-7; D is unresolved. Germline V gene lookup returns CDR1 GTSNPN and CDR2 SVGIG (reference sequence). The CDR3 is made up of 11 amino acids. V was pared by 0 bases and J by 5 bases, with 5 bases between. CDR3 region: CAWSVGHEQYF. CDR3 DNA: TGTGCCTGGAGTGTAGGCCACGAGCAGTACTTC.

The chain employs TRBV19 and TRBJ2-2; D is uncertain. The CDR3 sequence is 15 residues long. Deletions cut 3 bases from V and 5 bases from J, with 13 bases between. CDR1 is LNHDA and CDR2 is SQIVND in the germline V gene (reference sequence). The CDR3 DNA reads as TGTGCCAGTAGTATGCCGGTCTTAGGAACCGGGGAGCTGTTTTTT. Its protein is CASSMPVLGTGELFF.

The J gene is TRBJ2-7, the V gene TRBV11-2; D is uncertain. The CDR3 spans 14 residues. CDR1 is SGHAT and CDR2 is FQNNGV in the germline V gene. Trimming removed 4 bases at V and 3 bases at J, with 13 bases between. CDR3 nucleotides: TGTGCCAGCAGCTCTCTCGACCTAATCTACGAGCAGTACTTC. Translation: CASSSLDLIYEQYF.

In its sample, this clone was seen a few times. The V gene is TRBV7-2, the J gene TRBJ2-7; maybe TRBD1 (5 bases). Between the trimmed V and J ends, which lost 5 bases and 3 bases, there was a span of 17 bases. The CDR3 has 15 amino acids. CDR1 is SGHTA, CDR2 FQGNSA, per germline. The CDR3 nucleotides read TGTGCCAGCAGCACTACAGGTGGAAAGGGCTACGAGCAGTACTTC. Encoded protein: CASSTTGGKGYEQYF. The variable domain in full, completed from reference TRBV7-2 and TRBJ2-7, reads GAGVSQSPSNKVTEKGKDVELRCDPISGHTALYWYRQSLGQGLEFLIYFQGNSAPDKSGLPSDRFSAERTGGSVSTLTIQRTQQEDSAVYLCASSTTGGKGYEQYFGPGTRLTVT.

This clone appeared once. The chain links TRBV2 to TRBJ2-3, with a tentative D call TRBD1 (7 bases). Trimming shortened V by 8 bases and J by 0 bases, and 9 bases separated the two germline ends. CDR3 size: 13 residues. Germline CDR1 SNHLY, CDR2 FYNNEI. The CDR3 loop reads CASAGQSTDTQYF. The CDR3 nucleotides are TGTGCCAGCGCGGGACAGAGCACAGATACGCAGTATTTT.

J is TRBJ2-7 and V is TRBV28; D is possibly TRBD2 (5 bases). This CDR3 region has 16 residues. Germline CDR1 reads MDHEN; CDR2 reads SYDVKM. Deletions cut 1 base from V and 2 bases from J, with 15 bases between. CDR3 DNA sequence: TGTGCCAGCAGTTTATACGGGCTAGCCCGCACCTACGAGCAGTACTTC. It codes for CASSLYGLARTYEQYF.

This rearrangement joins TRBV4-3 to TRBJ1-2; the D is unclear. The CDR3 is 14 residues long. Trimming stripped 6 bases from V and 0 bases from J, with 11 bases between. Germline CDR1 LGHNA, CDR2 YSLEER. For the CDR3, the DNA is TGCGCCAGCAGGTCCACTCTGACTAACTATGGCTACACCTTC. Residues: CASRSTLTNYGYTF.

This clone appeared once. The chain employs TRBV27 and TRBJ2-3; 10 nucleotides match TRBD2. With V trimmed by 4 bases and J by 4 bases, 14 bases remained unmatched. This CDR3 has 18 residues. Germline values: CDR1 MNHEY, CDR2 SMNVEV (reference sequence). The CDR3 loop is CASSSPLEAGGRPDTQYF. The CDR3 DNA reads as TGTGCCAGCAGTTCCCCCCTGGAAGCGGGAGGGAGACCAGATACGCAGTATTTT.

The rearrangement links TRBV11-3 to TRBJ2-1; D may be TRBD2 (5 bases). CDR1 and CDR2 from the germline V gene are SGHNT and YENEEA. The V end lost 0 bases, the J end lost 6 bases, and 6 bases lay between the germline ends. CDR3 length: 13 residues. CDR3 DNA sequence: TGTGCCAGCAGCTTAGATCTAGCCAATGAGCAGTTCTTC. Its translation is CASSLDLANEQFF.

This rearrangement joins TRBV6-1 to TRBJ1-5; no firm D call. The CDR3 spans 13 residues. Trimming left V 0 bases short and J 5 bases short, with 5 bases between. From germline, CDR1 is MNHNS and CDR2 SASEGT. CDR3 protein: CASSEAGYQPQHF. CDR3 DNA: TGTGCCAGCAGTGAAGCAGGGTATCAGCCCCAGCATTTT.

DNA of the CDR3: TGTGCCAGCAGCTTAGGTAGGGAGCAGTTCTTC. It yields the protein CASSLGREQFF. The chain uses TRBV7-2 and TRBJ2-1; D gene unclear. V shed 1 base and J shed 10 bases, with 5 bases lying between them. This CDR3 spans 11 amino acids. Germline CDR1 reads SGHTA; CDR2 reads FQGNSA.